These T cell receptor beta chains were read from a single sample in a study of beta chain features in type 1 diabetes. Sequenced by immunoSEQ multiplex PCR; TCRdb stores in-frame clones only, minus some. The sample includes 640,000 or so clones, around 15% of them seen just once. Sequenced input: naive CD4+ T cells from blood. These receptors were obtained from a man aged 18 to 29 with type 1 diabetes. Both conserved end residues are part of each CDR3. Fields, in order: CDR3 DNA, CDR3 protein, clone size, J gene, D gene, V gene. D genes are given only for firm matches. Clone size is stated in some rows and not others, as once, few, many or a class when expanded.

CDR3nt: TGCGCCAGCAGAACCCGGACAGGGGAGCGGAACACTGAAGCTTTCTTT
CDR3aa: CASRTRTGERNTEAFF
abundance: once
j_gene: TRBJ1-1
d_gene: TRBD1
v_gene: TRBV5-1

CDR3nt: TGTGCCATCAGCACAGGGGGTAATTACAATGAGCAGTTCTTC
CDR3aa: CAISTGGNYNEQFF
abundance: .
j_gene: TRBJ2-1
d_gene: TRBD1
v_gene: TRBV10-3

CDR3nt: TGTGCCAGCGTAGGGTCTGACTATGGCTACACCTTC
CDR3aa: CASVGSDYGYTF
abundance: .
j_gene: TRBJ1-2
d_gene: .
v_gene: TRBV28

CDR3nt: TGCGCCAGCAGCGGTCTGACAGGAACCCTCAATGAGCAGTTCTTC
CDR3aa: CASSGLTGTLNEQFF
abundance: few
j_gene: TRBJ2-1
d_gene: .
v_gene: TRBV4-1

CDR3nt: TGTGCCAGCGGCAGACAGGGAAGCACAGATACGCAGTATTTT
CDR3aa: CASGRQGSTDTQYF
abundance: .
j_gene: TRBJ2-3
d_gene: TRBD1
v_gene: TRBV2

CDR3nt: TGTGCCTCCGGACCGGGGCGTGGCGAGCAGTACTTC
CDR3aa: CASGPGRGEQYF
abundance: few
j_gene: TRBJ2-7
d_gene: .
v_gene: TRBV15

CDR3nt: TGTGCCAGCAGGGATTGGGATCAGCCCCAGCATTTT
CDR3aa: CASRDWDQPQHF
abundance: few
j_gene: TRBJ1-5
d_gene: .
v_gene: TRBV27

CDR3nt: TGTGCCAGCACCGGAATGGTAGGGCCTGGGGCCAACGTCCTGACTTTC
CDR3aa: CASTGMVGPGANVLTF
abundance: .
j_gene: TRBJ2-6
d_gene: .
v_gene: TRBV27

CDR3nt: TGTGCCACCAGCAGAGACAGGACACCCTCTGGGGCCAACGTCCTGACTTTC
CDR3aa: CATSRDRTPSGANVLTF
abundance: .
j_gene: TRBJ2-6
d_gene: .
v_gene: TRBV15

CDR3nt: TGTGCCAGCAGCGTTGCCGGGACAGGGGGCAGTGAGCAGTACTTC
CDR3aa: CASSVAGTGGSEQYF
abundance: .
j_gene: TRBJ2-7
d_gene: TRBD1
v_gene: TRBV9

CDR3nt: TGTGCCAGCAACAGCCCCTCTGGGGCCAACGTCCTGACTTTC
CDR3aa: CASNSPSGANVLTF
abundance: few
j_gene: TRBJ2-6
d_gene: .
v_gene: TRBV6-5

CDR3nt: TGCGCCAGCAGTCAATCCAGGCGGGGGGGCCGGGAGACCCAGTACTTC
CDR3aa: CASSQSRRGGRETQYF
abundance: .
j_gene: TRBJ2-5
d_gene: TRBD2
v_gene: TRBV23-1

CDR3nt: TGTGCCAGCAGTGGCGAGGCCCGGCTTGAGCAGTTCTTC
CDR3aa: CASSGEARLEQFF
abundance: few
j_gene: TRBJ2-1
d_gene: .
v_gene: TRBV2

CDR3nt: TGTGCCAGCAGCGTCCGCAGTCAGGAGACCGGGGAGCTGTTTTTT
CDR3aa: CASSVRSQETGELFF
abundance: .
j_gene: TRBJ2-2
d_gene: .
v_gene: TRBV9

CDR3nt: TGTGCCAGCAGTGATCGCGGCATCCGCACAGATACGCAGTATTTT
CDR3aa: CASSDRGIRTDTQYF
abundance: few
j_gene: TRBJ2-3
d_gene: .
v_gene: TRBV2

CDR3nt: TGTGCCAGCAGGCCGACAGGGAACACCGGGGAGCTGTTTTTT
CDR3aa: CASRPTGNTGELFF
abundance: few
j_gene: TRBJ2-2
d_gene: .
v_gene: TRBV6-6

CDR3nt: TGCAGCGTGTCCCGGGACTCCGCTGAAGCTTTCTTT
CDR3aa: CSVSRDSAEAFF
abundance: few
j_gene: TRBJ1-1
d_gene: .
v_gene: TRBV29-1

CDR3nt: TGTGCCAGCAGCCCCGGACAGGGGTGGACTGAAGCTTTCTTT
CDR3aa: CASSPGQGWTEAFF
abundance: .
j_gene: TRBJ1-1
d_gene: TRBD1
v_gene: TRBV7-3

CDR3nt: TGCGCCAGCAGCCAAGACTCGACAGAGACCTACGAGCAGTACTTC
CDR3aa: CASSQDSTETYEQYF
abundance: few
j_gene: TRBJ2-7
d_gene: .
v_gene: TRBV4-1

CDR3nt: TGTGCCAGCAGCCTCCTTTTAGGGGGGGGCACAGATACGCAGTATTTT
CDR3aa: CASSLLLGGGTDTQYF
abundance: .
j_gene: TRBJ2-3
d_gene: .
v_gene: TRBV7-6

CDR3nt: TGTGCCAGTAGTATAGATATTTGGGGGTTCCAGCCCCAGCATTTT
CDR3aa: CASSIDIWGFQPQHF
abundance: .
j_gene: TRBJ1-5
d_gene: .
v_gene: TRBV19

CDR3nt: TGTGCCAGCAGCCATGGACAGGCGGGCACAGATACGCAGTATTTT
CDR3aa: CASSHGQAGTDTQYF
abundance: .
j_gene: TRBJ2-3
d_gene: TRBD1
v_gene: TRBV11-2

CDR3nt: TGTGCCAGCAGCTTAACAGGGCTCGTCACTGAAGCTTTCTTT
CDR3aa: CASSLTGLVTEAFF
abundance: few
j_gene: TRBJ1-1
d_gene: .
v_gene: TRBV5-6

CDR3nt: TGTGCCACCAGCAGAGATGCAGACCTGGGGGGTCAGCCCCAGCATTTT
CDR3aa: CATSRDADLGGQPQHF
abundance: few
j_gene: TRBJ1-5
d_gene: .
v_gene: TRBV15

CDR3nt: TGTGCCAGCAGCCCCAATCTGGAGACCCAGTACTTC
CDR3aa: CASSPNLETQYF
abundance: .
j_gene: TRBJ2-5
d_gene: .
v_gene: TRBV25-1